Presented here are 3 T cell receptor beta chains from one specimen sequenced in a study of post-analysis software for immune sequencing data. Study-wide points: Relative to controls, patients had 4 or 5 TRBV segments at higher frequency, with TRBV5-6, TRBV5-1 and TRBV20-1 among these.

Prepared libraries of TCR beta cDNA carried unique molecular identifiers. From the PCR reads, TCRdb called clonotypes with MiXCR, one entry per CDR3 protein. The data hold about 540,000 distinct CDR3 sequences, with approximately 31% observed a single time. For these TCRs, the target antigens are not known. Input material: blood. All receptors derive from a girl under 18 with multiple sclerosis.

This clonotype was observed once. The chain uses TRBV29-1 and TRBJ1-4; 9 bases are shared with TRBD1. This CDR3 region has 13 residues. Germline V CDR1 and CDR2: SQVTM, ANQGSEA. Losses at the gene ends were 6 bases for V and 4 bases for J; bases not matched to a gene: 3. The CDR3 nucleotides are TGCAGCGTCCGGGACAGGGATAATGAAAAACTGTTTTTT. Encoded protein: CSVRDRDNEKLFF.

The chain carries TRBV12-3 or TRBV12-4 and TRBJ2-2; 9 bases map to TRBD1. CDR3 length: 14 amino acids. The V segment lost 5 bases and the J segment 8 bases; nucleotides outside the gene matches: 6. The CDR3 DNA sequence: TGTGCCAGCAGTCGGACAGGGGAAGTGGGGGAGCTGTTTTTT. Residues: CASSRTGEVGELFF.

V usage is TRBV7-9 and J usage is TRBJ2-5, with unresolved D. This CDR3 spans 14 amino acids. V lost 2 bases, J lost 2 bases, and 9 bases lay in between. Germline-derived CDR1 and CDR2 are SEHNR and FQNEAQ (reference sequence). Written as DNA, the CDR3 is TGTGCCAGCAGCTTATCAGAATTTCAAGAGACCCAGTACTTC. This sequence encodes CASSLSEFQETQYF.